The T cell receptor (beta chain) under discussion was sequenced for a study of T-cell memory formation after mild COVID-19 (dated by TCRdb to the early 2020s). Concerning the study at large: TCR sequence clusters from the two donors were largely donor specific. Longitudinal TCRalpha and TCRbeta repertoire sequencing tracked T-cell clones expanding and contracting after mild COVID-19 in two donors. The cohort comprised two young, previously healthy adult volunteers, one female and one male.

Sequencing relied on an Illumina NovaSeq 6000. TCRalpha and TCRbeta cDNA libraries were constructed by 5'RACE with constant-segment primers, with sample barcodes and unique molecular identifiers being introduced. RNA was extracted from every sample with Trizol reagent. Libraries were amplified in two PCR steps, with a second sample barcode and Illumina TruSeq adapters added in the second step. Sequencing of the libraries was done on an Illumina NovaSeq, producing 2 x 150 bp paired-end reads. Per the authors' processing: Demultiplexing of reads and collapsing into UMI-guided consensus sequences were performed with migec v1.2.7. Using mixcr v2.1.11, UMI consensuses were aligned to TRA and TRB V and J templates and then assembled into clonotypes. Expanded or contracted clonotypes were those called significant by both edgeR and NoisET, with noise models trained on biological replicates. For edgeR calls, the cutoffs were a false discovery rate-adjusted p below 0.01 and a log2 fold-change threshold of 1. PCA with hierarchical clustering of max-normalized trajectories of the 1000 most abundant clonotypes was used as exploratory dynamics analysis. Each responding clone was given a CD4 or CD8 phenotype based on the CD4+ and CD8+ repertoires, which had been sequenced separately. The raw public reads went through TCRdb reprocessing: fastp at Q25, MiXCR clone calling, in-frame beta chains kept. Each CDR3 protein gets just one entry, which takes the most common genes and DNA from the rows behind it. These V and J calls rely on TCRdb rather than the paper's analysis. For this sample the table gives roughly 89,000 distinct CDR3 sequences, of which approximately 13% were detected only once. About 25% of the sample lies in the top ten.

On the study overall, not on this receptor specifically: Only a couple of mild cases were covered in the study, and larger cohorts including severe cases with pre-infection samples were considered necessary. The detection of some responding clones in pre-infection memory suggests that pre-existing cross-reactive memory T cells joined the SARS-CoV-2 response. Clones that contracted from day 15 to 85 showed balanced CD4/CD8 phenotypes, whereas a second wave of clones that expanded from day 15 to 37 leaned towards CD4+. SARS-CoV-2 specificity was not confirmed for the second-wave clones peaking on day 37. Contracting CD4+ clones were located mainly in the CM and EM memory subsets, whereas CD8+ clones were found to be enriched in EMRA.

As to this clonotype: Its antigen is currently not known. One base away there is no much larger clone; base qualities are not given.

Ficoll-Paque density gradient centrifugation was used to isolate PBMCs. CDR1 is given as MRHNA and CDR2 as SNTAGT, both from the germline V gene. V is shortened by 2 bases, J by 1 base, and the region joining them spans 8 bases. Including the terminal cysteine and phenylalanine, the CDR3 comprises 14 residues. Solely the CDR3 DNA is kept, with 42 bases framed from the first base. Recombination joined TRBV6-4 with TRBJ1-1; there is no confident call for the D gene. The sequence was collected from an adult woman who had mild COVID-19 (a few samples of this study predate the infection). The sample titles of this study are shuffled in the database, so cell type and time point are left out; the donor was told from shared clones. Input material: PBMCs or a T cell subset sorted from them (not recorded which). The CDR3 is CASSDGVKNTEAFF. The sequence in DNA is TGTGCCAGCAGTGACGGAGTTAAGAACACTGAAGCTTTCTTT.